This note documents a single TCR beta chain sequence. Germline V gene data show CDR1 as LGHNA and CDR2 as YSLEER. V was pared by 0 bases and J by 7 bases, with 9 bases between. CDR3 size: 13 residues. This record comes from a study of lymphopenia after photon versus proton radiotherapy. The data were produced by immunoSEQ multiplex PCR, yet TCRdb's version contains in-frame clones alone and is incomplete. The data contain 20,000 to 25,000 clones, around 90% of them seen just once; the ten biggest clones take up 7.5% to 9.5%. The chain is built from TRBV4-3 and TRBJ1-1; D not certain. This clonotype originated in an older woman with pancreatic cancer. Some clones in this sample may be carry-over from other donors' samples. The specimen was peripheral blood, collected from a patient treated with proton-based radiotherapy. The CDR3 region is CASSQEMGNEAFF. As DNA, the CDR3 is TGCGCCAGCAGCCAAGAGATGGGGAATGAAGCTTTCTTT.